The T cell receptor (beta chain) described here comes from a study of blood T cell repertoires in COVID-19. Patients in Seattle were enrolled during active infection, then followed longitudinally. The V gene's germline CDR1 is SQVTM and CDR2 ANQGSEA. The V and J ends lost 0 bases and 10 bases respectively, with 12 bases between them. This CDR3 is 12 amino acids long. Only in-frame clones appear in the TCRdb table, and some are missing; sequencing was by immunoSEQ multiplex PCR. The sample has over 100,000 clones, approximately 90% seen once; the top ten hold 4.3%. This clone was observed a few times. The chain links TRBV29-1 to TRBJ1-2; no definite D call. The sequenced sample consisted of peripheral blood. This clonotype was obtained from a man in his sixties with COVID-19, enrolled during active disease. The CDR3, as DNA: TGCAGCGTTGAAGATAAGCACAGATACTACACCTTC. This gives the protein CSVEDKHRYYTF.